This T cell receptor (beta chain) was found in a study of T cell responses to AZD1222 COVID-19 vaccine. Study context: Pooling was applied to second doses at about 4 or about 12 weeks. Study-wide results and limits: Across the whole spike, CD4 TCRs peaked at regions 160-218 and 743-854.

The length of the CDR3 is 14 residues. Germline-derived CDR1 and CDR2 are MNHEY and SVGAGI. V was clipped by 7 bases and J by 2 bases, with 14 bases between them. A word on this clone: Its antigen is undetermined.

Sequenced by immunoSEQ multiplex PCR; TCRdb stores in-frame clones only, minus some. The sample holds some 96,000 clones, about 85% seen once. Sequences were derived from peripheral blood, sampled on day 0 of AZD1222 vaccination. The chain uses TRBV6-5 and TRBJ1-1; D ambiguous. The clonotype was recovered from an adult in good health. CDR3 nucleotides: TGTGCCAGCAAGGGCGGGGTGTTAAACACTGAAGCTTTCTTT. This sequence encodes CASKGGVLNTEAFF.